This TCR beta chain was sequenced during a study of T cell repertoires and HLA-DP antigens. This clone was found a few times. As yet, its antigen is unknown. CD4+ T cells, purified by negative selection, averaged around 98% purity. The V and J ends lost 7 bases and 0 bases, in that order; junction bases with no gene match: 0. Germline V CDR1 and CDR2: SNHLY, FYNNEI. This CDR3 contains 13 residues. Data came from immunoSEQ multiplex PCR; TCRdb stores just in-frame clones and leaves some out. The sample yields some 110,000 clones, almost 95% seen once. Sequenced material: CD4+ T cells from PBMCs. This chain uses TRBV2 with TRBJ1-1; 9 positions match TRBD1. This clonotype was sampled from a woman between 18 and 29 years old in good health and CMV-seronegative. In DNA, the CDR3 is TGTGCCAGCAACAGGGGGCTGAACACTGAAGCTTTCTTT. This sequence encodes CASNRGLNTEAFF.